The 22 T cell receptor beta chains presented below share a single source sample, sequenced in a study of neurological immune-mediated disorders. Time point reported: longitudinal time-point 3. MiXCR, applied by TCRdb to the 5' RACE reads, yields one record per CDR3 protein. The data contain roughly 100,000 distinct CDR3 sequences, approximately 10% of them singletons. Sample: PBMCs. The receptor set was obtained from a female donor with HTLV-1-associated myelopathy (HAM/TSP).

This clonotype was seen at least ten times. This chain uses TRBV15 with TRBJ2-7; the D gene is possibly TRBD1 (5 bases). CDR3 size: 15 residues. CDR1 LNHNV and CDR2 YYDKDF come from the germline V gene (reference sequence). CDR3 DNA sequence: TGTGCTACCCCTACTACAAGGACAAACTCCTACGAGCAGTACTTC. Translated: CATPTTRTNSYEQYF.

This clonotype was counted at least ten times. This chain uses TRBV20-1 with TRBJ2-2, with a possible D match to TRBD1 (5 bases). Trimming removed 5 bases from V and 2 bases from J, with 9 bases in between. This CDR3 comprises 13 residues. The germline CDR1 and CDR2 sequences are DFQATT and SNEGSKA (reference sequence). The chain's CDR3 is CSAGAVNTGELFF. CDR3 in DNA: TGCAGTGCTGGGGCGGTAAACACCGGGGAGCTGTTTTTT.

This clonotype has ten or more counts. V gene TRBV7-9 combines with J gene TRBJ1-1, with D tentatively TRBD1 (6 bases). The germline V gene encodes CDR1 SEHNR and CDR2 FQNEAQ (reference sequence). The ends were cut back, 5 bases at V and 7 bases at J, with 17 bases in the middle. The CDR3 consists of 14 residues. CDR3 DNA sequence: TGTGCCAGCAGCCTTACAGGGAGGGAGAGTGAAGCTTTCTTT. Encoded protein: CASSLTGRESEAFF.

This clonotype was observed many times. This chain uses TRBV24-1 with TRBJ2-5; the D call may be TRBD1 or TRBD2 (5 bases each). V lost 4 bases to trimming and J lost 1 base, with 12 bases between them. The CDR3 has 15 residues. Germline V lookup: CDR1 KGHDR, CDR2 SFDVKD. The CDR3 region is CATSEGRKTQETQYF. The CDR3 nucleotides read TGTGCCACCAGTGAGGGACGGAAGACCCAAGAGACCCAGTACTTC.

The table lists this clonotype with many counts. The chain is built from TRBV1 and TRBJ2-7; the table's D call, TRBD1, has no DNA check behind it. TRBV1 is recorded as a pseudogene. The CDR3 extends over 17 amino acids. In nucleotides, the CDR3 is TGCACCAGCAGCCCCGTTCACACTGTGGCGCACGCCTACGAGCAGTACTTC. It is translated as CTSSPVHTVAHAYEQYF.

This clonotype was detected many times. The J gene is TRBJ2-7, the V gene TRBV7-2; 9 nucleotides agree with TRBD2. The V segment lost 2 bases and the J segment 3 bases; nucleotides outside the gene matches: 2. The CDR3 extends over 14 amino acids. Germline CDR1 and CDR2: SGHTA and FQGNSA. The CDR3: CASSLSSGVYEQYF. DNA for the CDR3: TGTGCCAGCAGCTTATCTAGCGGGGTCTACGAGCAGTACTTC.

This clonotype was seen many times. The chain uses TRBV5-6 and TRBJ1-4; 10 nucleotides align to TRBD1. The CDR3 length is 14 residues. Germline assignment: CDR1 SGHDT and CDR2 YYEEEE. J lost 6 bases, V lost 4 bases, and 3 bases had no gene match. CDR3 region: CASSPGQGDEKLFF. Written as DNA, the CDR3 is TGTGCCAGCAGCCCCGGACAGGGGGATGAAAAACTGTTTTTT.

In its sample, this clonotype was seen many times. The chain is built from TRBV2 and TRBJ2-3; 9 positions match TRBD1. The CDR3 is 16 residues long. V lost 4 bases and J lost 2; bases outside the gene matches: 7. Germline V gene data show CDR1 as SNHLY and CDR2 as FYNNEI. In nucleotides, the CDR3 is TGTGCCAGCAGTGTGGGGACAGGGTGGGCCACAGATACGCAGTATTTT. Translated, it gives CASSVGTGWATDTQYF. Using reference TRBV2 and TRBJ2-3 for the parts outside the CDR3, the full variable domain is EPEVTQTPSHQVTQMGQEVILRCVPISNHLYFYWYRQILGQKVEFLVSFYNNEISEKSEIFDDQFSVERPDGSNFTLKIRSTKLEDSAMYFCASSVGTGWATDTQYFGPGTRLTVL.

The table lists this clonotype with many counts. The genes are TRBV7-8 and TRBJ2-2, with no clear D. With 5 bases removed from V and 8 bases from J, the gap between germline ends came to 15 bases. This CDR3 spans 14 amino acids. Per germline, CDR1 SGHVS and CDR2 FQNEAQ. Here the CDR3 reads CASSTPLRRGELFF. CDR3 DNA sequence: TGTGCCAGCAGCACCCCGCTGCGTAGGGGGGAGCTGTTTTTT.

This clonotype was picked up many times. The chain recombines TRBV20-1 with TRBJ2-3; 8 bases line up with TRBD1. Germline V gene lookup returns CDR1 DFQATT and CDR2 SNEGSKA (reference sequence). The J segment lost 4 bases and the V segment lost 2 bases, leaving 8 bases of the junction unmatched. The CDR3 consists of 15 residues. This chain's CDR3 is CSARSPGTGADTQYF. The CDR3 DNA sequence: TGCAGTGCTAGATCCCCCGGGACAGGTGCAGATACGCAGTATTTT.

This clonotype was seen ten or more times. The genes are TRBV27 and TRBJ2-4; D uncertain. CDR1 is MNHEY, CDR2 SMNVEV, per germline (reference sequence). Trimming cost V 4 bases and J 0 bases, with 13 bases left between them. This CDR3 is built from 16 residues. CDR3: CASSSERALAKNIQYF. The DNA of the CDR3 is TGTGCCAGCAGTTCCGAAAGGGCTTTAGCCAAAAACATTCAGTACTTC.

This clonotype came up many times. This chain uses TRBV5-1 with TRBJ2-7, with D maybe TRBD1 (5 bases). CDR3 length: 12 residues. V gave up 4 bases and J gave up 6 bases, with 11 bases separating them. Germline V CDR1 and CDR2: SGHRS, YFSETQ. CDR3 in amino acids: CASSGSGFEQYF. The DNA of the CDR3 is TGCGCCAGCAGCGGTTCAGGGTTCGAGCAGTACTTC.

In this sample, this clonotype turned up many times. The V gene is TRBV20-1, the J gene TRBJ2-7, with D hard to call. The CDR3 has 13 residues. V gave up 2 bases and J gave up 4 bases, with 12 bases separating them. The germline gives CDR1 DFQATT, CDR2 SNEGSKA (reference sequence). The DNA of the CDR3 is TGCAGTGCTAGATTAGTACAACTATACGAGCAGTACTTC. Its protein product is CSARLVQLYEQYF.

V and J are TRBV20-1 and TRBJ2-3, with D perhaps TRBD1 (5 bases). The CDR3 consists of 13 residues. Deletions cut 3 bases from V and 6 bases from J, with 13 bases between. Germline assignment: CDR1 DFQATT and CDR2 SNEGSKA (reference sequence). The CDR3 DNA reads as TGCAGTGCTAGTAAAGGGGCGCAGGATACGCAGTATTTT. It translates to CSASKGAQDTQYF.

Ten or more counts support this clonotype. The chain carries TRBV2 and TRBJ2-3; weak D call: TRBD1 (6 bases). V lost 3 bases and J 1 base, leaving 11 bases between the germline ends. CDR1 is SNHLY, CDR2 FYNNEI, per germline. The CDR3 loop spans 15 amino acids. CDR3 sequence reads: CASSDGQIRTDTQYF. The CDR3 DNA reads TGTGCCAGCAGTGATGGACAGATACGCACAGATACGCAGTATTTT.

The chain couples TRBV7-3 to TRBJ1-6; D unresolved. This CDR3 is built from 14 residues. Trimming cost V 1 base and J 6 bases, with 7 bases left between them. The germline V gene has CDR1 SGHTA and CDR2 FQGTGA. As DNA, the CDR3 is TGTGCCAGCAGCTTAAATCCTGGTAATTCACCCCTCCACTTT. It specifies CASSLNPGNSPLHF.

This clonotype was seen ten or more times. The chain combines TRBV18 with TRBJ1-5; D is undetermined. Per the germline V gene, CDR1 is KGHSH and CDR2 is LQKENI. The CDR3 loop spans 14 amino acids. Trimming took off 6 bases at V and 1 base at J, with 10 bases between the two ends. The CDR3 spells CASSFDTSNQPQHF. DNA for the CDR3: TGTGCCAGCTCCTTCGACACGAGCAATCAGCCCCAGCATTTT. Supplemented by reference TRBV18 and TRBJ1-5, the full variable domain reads NAGVMQNPRHLVRRRGQEARLRCSPMKGHSHVYWYRQLPEEGLKFMVYLQKENIIDESGMPKERFSAEFPKEGPSILRIQQVVRGDSAAYFCASSFDTSNQPQHFGDGTRLSIL.

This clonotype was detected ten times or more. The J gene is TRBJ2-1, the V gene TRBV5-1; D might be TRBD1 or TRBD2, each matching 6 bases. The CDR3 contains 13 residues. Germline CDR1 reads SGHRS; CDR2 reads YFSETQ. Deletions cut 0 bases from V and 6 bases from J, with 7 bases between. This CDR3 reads CASSLGGANEQFF. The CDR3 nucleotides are TGCGCCAGCAGCTTGGGGGGGGCCAATGAGCAGTTCTTC.

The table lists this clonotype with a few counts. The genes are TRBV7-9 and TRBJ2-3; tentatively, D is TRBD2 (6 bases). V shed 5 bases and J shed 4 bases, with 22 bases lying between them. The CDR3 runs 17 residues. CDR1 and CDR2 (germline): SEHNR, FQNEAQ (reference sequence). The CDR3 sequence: CASSPIRGTGLADTQYF. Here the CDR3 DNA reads TGTGCCAGCAGCCCCATTCGAGGGACTGGACTGGCAGATACGCAGTATTTT.

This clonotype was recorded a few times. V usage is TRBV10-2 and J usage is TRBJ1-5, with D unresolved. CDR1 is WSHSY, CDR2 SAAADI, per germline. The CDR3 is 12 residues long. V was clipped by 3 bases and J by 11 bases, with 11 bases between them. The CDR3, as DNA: TGCGCCAGCAGTGATTTGGACGGGGCCCAGCATTTT. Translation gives CASSDLDGAQHF.

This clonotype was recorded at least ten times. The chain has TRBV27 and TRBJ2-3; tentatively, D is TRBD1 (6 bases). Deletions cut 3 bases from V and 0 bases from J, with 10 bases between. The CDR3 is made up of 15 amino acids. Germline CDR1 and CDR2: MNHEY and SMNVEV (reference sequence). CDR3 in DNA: TGTGCCAGCAGTTTCGGACAGCCTAGCACAGATACGCAGTATTTT. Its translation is CASSFGQPSTDTQYF.

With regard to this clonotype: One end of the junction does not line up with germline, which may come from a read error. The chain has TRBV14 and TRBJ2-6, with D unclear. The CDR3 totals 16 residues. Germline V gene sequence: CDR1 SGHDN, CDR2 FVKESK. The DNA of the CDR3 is TGTGTCAGCAGCCCGACATTCTTCTCTGGGGCCAACGTCCTGACTTTC. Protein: CVSSPTFFSGANVLTF.